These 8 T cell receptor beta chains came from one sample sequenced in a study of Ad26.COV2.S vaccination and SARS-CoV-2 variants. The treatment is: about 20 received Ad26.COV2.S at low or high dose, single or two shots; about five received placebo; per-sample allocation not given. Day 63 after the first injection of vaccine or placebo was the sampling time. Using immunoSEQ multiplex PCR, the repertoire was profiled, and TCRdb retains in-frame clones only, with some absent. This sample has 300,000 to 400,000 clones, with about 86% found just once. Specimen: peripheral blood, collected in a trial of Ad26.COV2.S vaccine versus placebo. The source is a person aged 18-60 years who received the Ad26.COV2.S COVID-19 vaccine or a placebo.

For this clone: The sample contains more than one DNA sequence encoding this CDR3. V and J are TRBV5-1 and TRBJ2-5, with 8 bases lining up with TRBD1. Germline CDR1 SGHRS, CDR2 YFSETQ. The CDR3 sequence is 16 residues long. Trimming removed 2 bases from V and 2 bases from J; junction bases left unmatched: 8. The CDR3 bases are TGCGCCAGCAGCTTTCAGGGGGCTGGGAGTCAAGAGACCCAGTACTTC. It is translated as CASSFQGAGSQETQYF.

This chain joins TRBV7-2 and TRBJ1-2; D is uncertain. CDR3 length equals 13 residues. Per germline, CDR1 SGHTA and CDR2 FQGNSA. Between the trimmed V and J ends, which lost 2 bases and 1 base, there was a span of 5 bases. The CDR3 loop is CASSLSYNYGYTF. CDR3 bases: TGTGCCAGCAGCTTATCCTATAACTATGGCTACACCTTC.

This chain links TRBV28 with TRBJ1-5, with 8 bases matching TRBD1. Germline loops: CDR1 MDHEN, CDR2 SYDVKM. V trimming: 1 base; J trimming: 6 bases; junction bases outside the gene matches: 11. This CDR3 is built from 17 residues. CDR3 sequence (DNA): TGTGCCAGCAGTTTATTCGGCCAGACAGGGGATGGTCAGCCCCAGCATTTT. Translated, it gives CASSLFGQTGDGQPQHF.

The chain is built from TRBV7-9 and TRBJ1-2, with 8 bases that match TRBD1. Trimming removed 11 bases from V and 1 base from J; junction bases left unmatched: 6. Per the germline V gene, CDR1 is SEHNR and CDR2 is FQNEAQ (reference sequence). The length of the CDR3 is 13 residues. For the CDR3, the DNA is TGTGCCCTCGGGACAGGACGTAACTATGGCTACACCTTC. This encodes CALGTGRNYGYTF.

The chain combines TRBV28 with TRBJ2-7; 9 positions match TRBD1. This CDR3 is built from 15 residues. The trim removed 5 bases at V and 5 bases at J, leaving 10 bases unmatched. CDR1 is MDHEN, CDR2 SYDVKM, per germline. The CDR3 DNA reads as TGTGCCAGCAGTCCCCCCACAGGGGGCTTGAACGAGCAGTACTTC. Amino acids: CASSPPTGGLNEQYF.

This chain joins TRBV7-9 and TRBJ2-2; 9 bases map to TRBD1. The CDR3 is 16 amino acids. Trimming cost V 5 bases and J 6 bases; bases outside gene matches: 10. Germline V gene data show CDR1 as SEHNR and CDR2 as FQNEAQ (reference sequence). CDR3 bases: TGTGCCAGCAGCCGGCCGGGACAGGGTTTAGCCGGGGAGCTGTTTTTT. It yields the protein CASSRPGQGLAGELFF.

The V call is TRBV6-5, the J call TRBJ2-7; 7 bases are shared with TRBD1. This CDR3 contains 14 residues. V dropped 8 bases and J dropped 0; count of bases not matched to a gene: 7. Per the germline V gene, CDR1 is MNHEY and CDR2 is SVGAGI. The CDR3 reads CASFPGDSSYEQYF. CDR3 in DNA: TGTGCCAGCTTCCCAGGGGACAGCTCCTACGAGCAGTACTTC.

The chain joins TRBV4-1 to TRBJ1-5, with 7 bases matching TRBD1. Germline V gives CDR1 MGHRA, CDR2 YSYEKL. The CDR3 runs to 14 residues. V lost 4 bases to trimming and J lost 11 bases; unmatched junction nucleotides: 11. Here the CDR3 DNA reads TGCGCCAGCAGCCCCCCCGACAGGGTAGAGGCCCAGCATTTT. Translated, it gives CASSPPDRVEAQHF.